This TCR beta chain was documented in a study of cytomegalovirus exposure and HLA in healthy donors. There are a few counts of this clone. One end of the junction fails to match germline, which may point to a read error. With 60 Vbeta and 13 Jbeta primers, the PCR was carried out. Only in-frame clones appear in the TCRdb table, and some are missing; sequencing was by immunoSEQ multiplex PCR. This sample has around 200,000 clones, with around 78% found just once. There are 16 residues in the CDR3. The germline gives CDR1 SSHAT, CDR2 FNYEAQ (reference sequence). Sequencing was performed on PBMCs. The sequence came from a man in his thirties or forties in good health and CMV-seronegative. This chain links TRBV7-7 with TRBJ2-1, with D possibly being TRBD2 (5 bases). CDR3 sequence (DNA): TGTGCTAGCAGCTTAATGTTCCGGGGATCCTACAATGAGCAGTTCTTC. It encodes CASSLMFRGSYNEQFF. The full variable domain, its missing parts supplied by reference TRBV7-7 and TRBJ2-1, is GAGVSQSPRYKVTKRGQDVTLRCDPISSHATLYWYQQALGQGPEFLTYFNYEAQPDKSGLPSDRFSAERPEGSISTLTIQRTEQRDSAMYRCASSLMFRGSYNEQFFGPGTRLTVL.